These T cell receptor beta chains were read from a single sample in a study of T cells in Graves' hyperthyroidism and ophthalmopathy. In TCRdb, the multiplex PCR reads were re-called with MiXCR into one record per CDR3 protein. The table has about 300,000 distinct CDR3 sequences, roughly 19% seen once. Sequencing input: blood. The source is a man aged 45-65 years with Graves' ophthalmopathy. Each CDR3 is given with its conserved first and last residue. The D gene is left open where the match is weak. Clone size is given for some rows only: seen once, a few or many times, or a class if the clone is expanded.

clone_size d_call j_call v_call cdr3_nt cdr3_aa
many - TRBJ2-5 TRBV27 TGTGCCAGCAGTTGGGGAGGAGTAGGAGAGACCCAGTACTTC CASSWGGVGETQYF
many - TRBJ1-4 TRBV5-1 TGCGCCAGCAGCTTGGCCGGGAGTGAAAAACTGTTTTTT CASSLAGSEKLFF
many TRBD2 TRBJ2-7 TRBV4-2 TGTGCCAGCAGCCAAGGGGCTAGCGGGTCTGACGAGCAGTACTTC CASSQGASGSDEQYF
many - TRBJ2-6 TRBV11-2 TGTGCCAGCAGCCTCAGGCGCTCTGGGGCCAACGTCCTGACTTTC CASSLRRSGANVLTF
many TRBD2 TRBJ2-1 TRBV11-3 TGTGCCAGCAGCCGGACTAGCACGGGAGGTATTGAGCAGTTCTTC CASSRTSTGGIEQFF
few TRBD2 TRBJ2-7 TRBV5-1 TGCGCCAGCATTGGTCAGACTAGCGGGAGGAATGAGCAGTACTTC CASIGQTSGRNEQYF
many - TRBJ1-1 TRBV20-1 TGCAGTGCTGATATGGGGGTGAACACTGAAGCTTTCTTT CSADMGVNTEAFF
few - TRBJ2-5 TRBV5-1 TGCGCCAGCAGCCCCCGGGGCGGGAATGTTCAAGAGACCCAGTACTTC CASSPRGGNVQETQYF
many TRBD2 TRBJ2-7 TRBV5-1 TGCGCCAGCAGCTTGTTGGGGGACGGGAGGTTTTCAGAGCAGTACTTC CASSLLGDGRFSEQYF
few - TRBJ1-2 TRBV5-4 TGTGCCAGCAGCTCGCCGGACACCATCTATGGCTACACCTTC CASSSPDTIYGYTF
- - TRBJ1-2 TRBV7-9 TGTGCCAGCAGCTTAGCCGATCGCTATGGCTACACCTTC CASSLADRYGYTF
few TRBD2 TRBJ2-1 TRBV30 TGTGCCTGGAGTGTCCCTTGGACTAGCAGGACCTACTCCTACAATGAGCAGTTCTTC CAWSVPWTSRTYSYNEQFF
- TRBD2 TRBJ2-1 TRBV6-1 TGTGCCAGCAGTCCGGAGCGGGATTCGAGTGAGCAGTTCTTC CASSPERDSSEQFF
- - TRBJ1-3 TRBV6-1 TGTGCCAGCAGTTTCAGACTGGGGGAGTCTTCCTCTGGAAACACCATATATTTT CASSFRLGESSSGNTIYF
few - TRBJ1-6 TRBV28 TGTGCCAGCAGCGAAGTAGGAGGAAATTCACCCCTCCACTTT CASSEVGGNSPLHF
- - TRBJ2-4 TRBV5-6 TGTGCCAGCAGCGAACAGGGAACCAAAAACATTCAGTACTTC CASSEQGTKNIQYF
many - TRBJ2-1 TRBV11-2 TGTGCCAGCAGCGAAGATAGCTCCTACAATGAGCAGTTCTTC CASSEDSSYNEQFF
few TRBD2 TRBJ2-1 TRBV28 TGTGCCAGCAACCCCCAGCGGGAGGGCCCCGGCAAGTTCTTC CASNPQREGPGKFF
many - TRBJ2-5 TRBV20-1 TGCAGTGCTTTGGGAGGCTCGGAACAGGGACAAGAGACCCAGTACTTC CSALGGSEQGQETQYF
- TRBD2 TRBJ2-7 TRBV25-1 TGTGCCAGCAGTGAATATGAGGCGGGAGCTTACGAGCAGTACTTC CASSEYEAGAYEQYF
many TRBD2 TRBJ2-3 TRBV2 TGTGCCAGCAGTGAAGGCGGCGGGGGGCATTTGGATACGCAGTATTTT CASSEGGGGHLDTQYF
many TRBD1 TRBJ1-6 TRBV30 TGTGCCTGGATAGGGCCCTACGACAGGGAGAATTCACCCCTCCACTTT CAWIGPYDRENSPLHF
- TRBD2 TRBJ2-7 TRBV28 TGTGCCAGCGGGCCGGGGGGGGGTTTTAGCGGGACTATAAGCGAGCAGTACTTC CASGPGGGFSGTISEQYF
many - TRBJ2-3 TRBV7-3 TGTGCCAGCAGCCCAGCAGGAGATACGCAGTATTTT CASSPAGDTQYF
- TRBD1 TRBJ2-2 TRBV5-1 TGCGCCAGCAGCTGGACAGGGATCGGAGGGGAGCTGTTTTTT CASSWTGIGGELFF
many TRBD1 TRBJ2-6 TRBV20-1 TGCAGTGCGCCAAGGACAGGCGGCTCTGGGGCCAACGTCCTGACTTTC CSAPRTGGSGANVLTF
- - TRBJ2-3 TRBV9 TGTGCCAGCAGCGTAGAGGTCAGCACCACAGATACGCAGTATTTT CASSVEVSTTDTQYF
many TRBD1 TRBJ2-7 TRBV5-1 TGCGCCAGCAGCTTACCGGGACAGGACTCCTACGAGCAGTACTTC CASSLPGQDSYEQYF
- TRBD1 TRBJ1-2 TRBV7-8 TGTGCCAGCAGCACTGGGACAGGGGCCCCTAACTATGGCTACACCTTC CASSTGTGAPNYGYTF
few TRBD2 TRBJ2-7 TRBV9 TGTGCCAGCAGCCGCACGGGAGGGTCGCTCGAGCAGTACTTC CASSRTGGSLEQYF
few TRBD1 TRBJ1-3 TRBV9 TGTGCCAGCAGCCGACAGTCCGGGACAGTTCTAGACACCATATATTTT CASSRQSGTVLDTIYF
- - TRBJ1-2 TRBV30 TGTGCCTTCCTCAGGGGAATAAACTATGGCTACACCTTC CAFLRGINYGYTF
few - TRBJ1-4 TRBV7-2 TGTGCCAGCAGCTTGGGTCTCTTGGGATCTAATGAAAAACTGTTTTTT CASSLGLLGSNEKLFF
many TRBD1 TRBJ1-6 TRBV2 TGTGCCAGCAGTGTTGACAGGGACTCACCCCTCCACTTT CASSVDRDSPLHF
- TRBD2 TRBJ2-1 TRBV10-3 TGTGCCATCAGTGAGACTAGCGGGAGTTCCAATGAGCAGTTCTTC CAISETSGSSNEQFF
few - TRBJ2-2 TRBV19 TGTGCCAGTAGTATGGAGGTAGCCGTCGTTGGGAGTACCGGGGAGCTGTTTTTT CASSMEVAVVGSTGELFF
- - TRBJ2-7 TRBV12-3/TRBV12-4 TGTGCCAGCAGTTTCCGGATGACAGGCGCGCCAAGCGAGCAGTACTTC CASSFRMTGAPSEQYF
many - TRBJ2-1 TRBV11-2 TGTGCCAGCAGCCCATTTTCCGACAGCACCTACAATGAGCAGTTCTTC CASSPFSDSTYNEQFF
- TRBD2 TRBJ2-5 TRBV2 TGTGCCAGCACTTTAGCGGGGTCCGGGGCCCAGTACTTC CASTLAGSGAQYF
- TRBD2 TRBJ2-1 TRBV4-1 TGCGCCAGCAGCCCGACTAGCGGGGGGGACAAGGAGCAGTTCTTC CASSPTSGGDKEQFF
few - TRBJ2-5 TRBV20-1 TGCAGTGCCCCGAGGGCTAGCGAACAAGAGACCCAGTACTTC CSAPRASEQETQYF
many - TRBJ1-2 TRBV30 TGTGCCTGGAGTGTACTCCGGACAAACTATGGCTACACCTTC CAWSVLRTNYGYTF
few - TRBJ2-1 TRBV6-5 TGTGCCAGCAGTTACGGCCGGCCTAGGGACCCCCTAAATGAGCAGTTCTTC CASSYGRPRDPLNEQFF
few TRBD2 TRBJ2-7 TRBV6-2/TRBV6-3 TGTGCCAGCAGTTCGCCTAGCGGGGGCTCCTACGAGCAGTACTTC CASSSPSGGSYEQYF
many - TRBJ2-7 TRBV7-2 TGTGCCAGCAGCCCTAGACAAGGATCTCTCTACGAGCAGTACTTC CASSPRQGSLYEQYF
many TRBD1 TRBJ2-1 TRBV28 TGTGCCAGCAGTTCCGGGGCTGCCCACAGGGGTGAGCAGTTCTTC CASSSGAAHRGEQFF
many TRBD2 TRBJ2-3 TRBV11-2 TGTGCCAGCAGCGTCCTAGCGGCCACATCCACAGATACGCAGTATTTT CASSVLAATSTDTQYF
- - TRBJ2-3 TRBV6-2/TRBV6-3 TGTGCCAGCACCGACTATGAGGGAGCAGATACGCAGTATTTT CASTDYEGADTQYF
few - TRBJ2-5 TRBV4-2 TGTGCCAGCAGCCAAAAAGAATTGTCACGGGAGACCCAGTACTTC CASSQKELSRETQYF